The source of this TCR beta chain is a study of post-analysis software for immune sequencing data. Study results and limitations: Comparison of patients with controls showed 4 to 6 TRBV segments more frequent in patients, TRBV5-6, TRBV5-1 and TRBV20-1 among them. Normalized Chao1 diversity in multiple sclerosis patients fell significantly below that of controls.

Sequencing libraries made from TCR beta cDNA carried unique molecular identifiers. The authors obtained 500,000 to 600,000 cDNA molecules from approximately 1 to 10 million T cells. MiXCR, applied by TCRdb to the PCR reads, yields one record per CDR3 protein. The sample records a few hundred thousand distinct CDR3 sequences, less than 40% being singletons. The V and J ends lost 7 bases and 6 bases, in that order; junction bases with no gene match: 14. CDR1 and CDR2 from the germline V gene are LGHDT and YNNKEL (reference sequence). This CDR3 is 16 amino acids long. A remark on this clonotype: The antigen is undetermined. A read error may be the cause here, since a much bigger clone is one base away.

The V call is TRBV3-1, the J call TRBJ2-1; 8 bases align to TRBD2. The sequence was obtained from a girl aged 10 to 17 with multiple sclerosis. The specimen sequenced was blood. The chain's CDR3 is CASTRGSGGPCNEQFF. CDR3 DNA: TGTGCCAGCACCCGGGGCTCGGGAGGGCCTTGCAATGAGCAGTTCTTC.